Reported below is one TCR beta chain. This entry comes from a study of PD-1 blockade in classical Hodgkin lymphoma. TCRdb keeps only in-frame clones here, not all; method: immunoSEQ multiplex PCR. The sample has tens of thousands of clones; about 90% are singletons. Described time point: cycle 4 day 1 (C4D1), after 6 weeks of nivolumab. Each patient's relapse followed autologous stem cell transplantation, and brentuximab vedotin exposure varied. The CDR3 has 15 amino acids. CDR1 and CDR2 (germline): SGHDT, YYEEEE. With 1 base removed from V and 5 bases from J, the gap between germline ends came to 12 bases.

The chain carries TRBV5-6 and TRBJ2-2; TRBD1 is a possible D gene (6 bases). The clonotype originates from a human donor with classical Hodgkin lymphoma. Sequencing was performed on peripheral blood mononuclear cells (PBMCs), taken before the fourth cycle of nivolumab. CDR3 sequence: CASSLTQGITGELFF. The CDR3 nucleotides are TGTGCCAGCAGCTTGACTCAGGGGATAACCGGGGAGCTGTTTTTT.